This TCR beta chain was documented in a study of OX40 agonist ivuxolimab in advanced cancers. Across the study: With a range of roughly 20 to 80, age averaged about 59 years, and 70% to 85% were male. Study-level results: Nonresponders included some who also had low normalized T-cell clonal expansion.

The junction had 8 bases not matched to a gene; V was cut back by 4 bases and J by 2 bases. There are 16 residues in the CDR3. Germline V CDR1 and CDR2: MGHDK, SYGVNS. On this clone itself: Its antigen is undetermined.

TCRdb keeps only in-frame clones here, not all; method: immunoSEQ multiplex PCR. Of around 67,000 clones in the sample, 65% to 90% were seen once. This receptor was obtained from an adult with an advanced solid tumor such as melanoma, head and neck, liver or kidney cancer. The input for sequencing was CD4+ or CD8+ T cells sorted from blood, taken in a trial of the OX40 agonist ivuxolimab. This chain connects TRBV25-1 to TRBJ1-2; 9 positions match TRBD1. CDR3 sequence (DNA): TGTGCCAGCAGTGCCCCGGGGACAGGGCTGAACTATGGCTACACCTTC. Amino acid sequence: CASSAPGTGLNYGYTF.